These 2 T cell receptor beta chains share one sample of origin, sequenced in a study of shared clonotypes between healthy human individuals. Data came from immunoSEQ multiplex PCR; TCRdb stores just in-frame clones and leaves some out. The data contain 400,000 to 600,000 clones, more than 75% of them seen just once; the ten biggest clones take up roughly 13%. Material for sequencing was PBMCs. These TCRs come from a woman between 40 and 50 years old in good health. Some clones in this sample may be carry-over from other donors' samples.

A note on this clone: One base away lies a much larger clone, so this may be a sequencing read error. The V and J genes are TRBV2 and TRBJ1-1; D might be TRBD1 (5 bases). This CDR3 has 12 amino acids. With 4 bases removed from V and 3 bases from J, the gap between germline ends came to 6 bases. Germline assignment: CDR1 SNHLY and CDR2 FYNNEI. CDR3 coding DNA: TGTGCCAGCAGTGTGGGGGACACTGAAGCTTTCTTT. Amino acid sequence: CASSVGDTEAFF.

About this clone itself: The same CDR3 arises from other DNA sequences in this sample as well. The chain is built from TRBV7-8 and TRBJ2-1; 11 nucleotides match TRBD2. With 4 bases clipped from V and 3 bases from J, the junction kept 2 bases outside the gene matches. In germline, CDR1 is SGHVS, CDR2 FQNEAQ. This CDR3 spans 15 amino acids. The CDR3 reads CASSSGLAGYNEQFF. CDR3 sequence (DNA): TGTGCCAGCAGCTCTGGACTAGCGGGCTACAATGAGCAGTTCTTC.